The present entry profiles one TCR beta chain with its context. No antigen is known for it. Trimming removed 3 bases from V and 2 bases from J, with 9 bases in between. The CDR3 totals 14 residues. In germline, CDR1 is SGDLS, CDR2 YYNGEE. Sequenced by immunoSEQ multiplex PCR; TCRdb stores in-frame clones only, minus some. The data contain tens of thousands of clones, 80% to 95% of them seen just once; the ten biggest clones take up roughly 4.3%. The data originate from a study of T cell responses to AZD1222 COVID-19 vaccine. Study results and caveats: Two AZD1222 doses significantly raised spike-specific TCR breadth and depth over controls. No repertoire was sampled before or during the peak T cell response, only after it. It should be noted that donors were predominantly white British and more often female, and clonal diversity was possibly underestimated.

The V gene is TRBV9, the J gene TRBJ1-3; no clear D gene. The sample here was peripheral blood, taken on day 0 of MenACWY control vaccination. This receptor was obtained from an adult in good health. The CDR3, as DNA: TGTGCCAGCAGCGAACCTGAACCTGGAAACACCATATATTTT. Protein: CASSEPEPGNTIYF.